The clone carrying this TCR beta chain was seen only once. The target antigen is unknown. This CDR3 spans 16 amino acids. V trimming: 2 bases; J trimming: 2 bases; junction bases outside the gene matches: 7. The germline gives CDR1 SGHVS, CDR2 FNYEAQ. This sample was taken from a study of CD4 T cells in relation to SARS-CoV-2 and coronaviruses. Overall study: Patient ages ranged from roughly 20 to 75, median 38. Convalescent patients were fewer than 10 males and 4 females; two were Hispanic. Crossreactive spike epitopes shared across donors were mapped to their HLA restriction. Regarding the study as a whole: Compared with monoreactive clones, crossreactive clones showed significantly weaker SARS-CoV-2 expansion.

Clones were read by immunoSEQ multiplex PCR, and TCRdb kept only the in-frame ones, dropping some. Of about 38,000 clones listed, approximately 88% were seen once; the top ten hold roughly 9%. Sequences were obtained from memory CD4+ T cells from PBMCs. This sequence was found in an adult with COVID-19. The chain uses TRBV7-6 and TRBJ2-5, with TRBD2 matching over 8 bases. The DNA for the CDR3 is TGTGCCAGCAGCTTACTTCTAGCGGGTACTCAAGAGACCCAGTACTTC. Translated, it gives CASSLLLAGTQETQYF.